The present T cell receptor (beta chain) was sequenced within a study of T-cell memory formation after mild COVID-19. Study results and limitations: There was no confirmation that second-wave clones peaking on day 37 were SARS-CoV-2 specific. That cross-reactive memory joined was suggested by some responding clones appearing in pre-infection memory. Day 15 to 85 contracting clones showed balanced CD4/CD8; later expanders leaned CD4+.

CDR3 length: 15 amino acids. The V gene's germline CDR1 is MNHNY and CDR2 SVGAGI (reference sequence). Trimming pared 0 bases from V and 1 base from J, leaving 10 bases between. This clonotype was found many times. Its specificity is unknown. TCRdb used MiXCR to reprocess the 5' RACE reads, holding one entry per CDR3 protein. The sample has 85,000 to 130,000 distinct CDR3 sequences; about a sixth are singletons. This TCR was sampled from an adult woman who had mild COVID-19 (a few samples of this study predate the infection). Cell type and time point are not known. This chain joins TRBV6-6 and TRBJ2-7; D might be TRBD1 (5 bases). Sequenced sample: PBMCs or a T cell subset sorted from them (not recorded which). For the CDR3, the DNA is TGTGCCAGCAGTTACTCGACAGCAGATTCCTACGAGCAGTACTTC. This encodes CASSYSTADSYEQYF.